The 9 T cell receptor beta chains reported below all come from one sample, sequenced in a study of metastatic and nonmetastatic thyroid tumors (dated by TCRdb to between 2020 and 2021). The protocol used for the library was PCR. Sequencing was performed on an Illumina HiSeq 4000. TCRdb reran the public reads through fastp at Q25 and MiXCR, keeping productive beta chains. In this sample the table shows roughly 93,000 clones, approximately 12% of which occur a single time. Around 11% of the sample is held by the ten biggest clonotypes. Before undergoing thyroid surgery, none of the patients had been given any kind of treatment. Source material: blood. These receptors came from a female donor with papillary thyroid cancer or a benign thyroid nodule (not recorded which). Some clones in this sample may be carry-over from other donors' samples.

This clone has ten or more counts. The chain is built from TRBV4-1 and TRBJ2-7; TRBD2 might be the D (6 bases). Germline loops: CDR1 MGHRA, CDR2 YSYEKL. The length of the CDR3 is 19 residues. V lost 0 bases, J lost 0 bases, and 21 bases lay in between. CDR3: CASSQDPLGGVFVSYEQYF. In nucleotides, the CDR3 is TGCGCCAGCAGCCAAGATCCATTGGGGGGAGTCTTCGTCTCCTACGAGCAGTACTTC.

This clone was found a few times. The germline gene is not matched at one end of the junction; a read error may be the cause. The J gene is TRBJ2-1, the V gene TRBV24-1; D gene unclear. The CDR3 contains 11 residues. The V gene's germline CDR1 is KGHDR and CDR2 SFDVKD. The CDR3 here is CATSESNGQFF. As DNA, the CDR3 is TGTGCCACCAGTGAGTCCAATGGGCAGTTCTTC.

This clone was detected only a few times. The chain is built from TRBV28 and TRBJ1-2; D is unclear. The CDR3 length is 16 residues. Germline CDR1 is MDHEN and CDR2 is SYDVKM. V lost 2 bases to trimming and J lost 1 base, with 14 bases between them. CDR3 amino acids: CASSLLSEPVNYGYTF. DNA of the CDR3: TGTGCCAGCAGTTTACTCAGTGAGCCTGTTAACTATGGCTACACCTTC.

V gene TRBV4-3 combines with J gene TRBJ2-1; D is unclear. Germline values: CDR1 LGHNA, CDR2 YSLEER. CDR3 length equals 14 residues. Deletions cut 0 bases from V and 7 bases from J, with 10 bases between. The CDR3 loop reads CASSQDVGLNEQFF. For the CDR3, the DNA is TGCGCCAGCAGCCAAGATGTTGGGCTTAATGAGCAGTTCTTC.

This clone was recorded at least ten times. V and J are TRBV7-9 and TRBJ2-7; 7 nucleotides agree with TRBD2. The CDR3 has 15 amino acids. Germline assignment: CDR1 SEHNR and CDR2 FQNEAQ (reference sequence). V was clipped by 5 bases and J by 3 bases; unmatched bases: 10. CDR3 sequence (DNA): TGTGCCAGCAGCAAGACCGGGACTACTATCTACGAGCAGTACTTC. As protein: CASSKTGTTIYEQYF. Full variable domain (missing parts from reference TRBV7-9 and TRBJ2-7): DTGVSQNPRHKITKRGQNVTFRCDPISEHNRLYWYRQTLGQGPEFLTYFQNEAQLEKSRLLSDRFSAERPKGSFSTLEIQRTEQGDSAMYLCASSKTGTTIYEQYFGPGTRLTVT.

For this clone: This may be a read error, as it is one base from a much larger clone. This sequence joins TRBV7-6 and TRBJ2-3; tentatively, D is TRBD2 (5 bases). Deletions cut 5 bases from V and 0 bases from J, with 15 bases between. The V gene's germline CDR1 is SGHVS and CDR2 FNYEAQ. The CDR3 totals 16 residues. CDR3 sequence reads: CASSPPGIRSTDTQYF. The CDR3 bases are TGTGCCAGCAGCCCGCCGGGAATCCGTAGCACAGATACGCAGTATTTT.

At least ten counts were recorded for this clone. The rearrangement uses TRBV20-1 and TRBJ1-5, with D possibly matching TRBD1 (5 bases). The V gene lost 6 bases and the J gene lost 11 bases, with 20 bases spanning the gap. CDR1 and CDR2 (germline): DFQATT, SNEGSKA (reference sequence). CDR3 length: 13 residues. The CDR3 is CSATGTSRGAQHF. DNA of the CDR3: TGCAGTGCCACCGGGACGAGTCGGGGGGCCCAGCATTTT.

This clone appeared once. The V call is TRBV7-9, the J call TRBJ2-4, with 7 nucleotides matching TRBD2. CDR3 length: 16 amino acids. The germline CDR1 and CDR2 sequences are SEHNR and FQNEAQ (reference sequence). With 7 bases clipped from V and 3 bases from J, the junction kept 12 bases outside the gene matches. The CDR3 region is CASTVPREISKNIQYF. As DNA, the CDR3 is TGTGCCAGCACGGTCCCGCGGGAGATCAGCAAAAACATTCAGTACTTC.

This clone occurred many times. The J gene is TRBJ2-3, the V gene TRBV7-3; D gene unclear. CDR3 length: 13 residues. The germline V gene has CDR1 SGHTA and CDR2 FQGTGA. Trimming shortened V by 5 bases and J by 0 bases, and 6 bases separated the two germline ends. CDR3 sequence: CASSPISTDTQYF. The DNA for the CDR3 is TGTGCCAGCAGCCCCATCAGCACAGATACGCAGTATTTT.